The next 10 T cell receptor beta chains were all read from a single sample in a study of T cell changes during pregnancy in multiple sclerosis. Clones were sequenced by immunoSEQ multiplex PCR, and TCRdb holds only the in-frame ones, with some missing. The repertoire consists of roughly 59,000 clones, with just under 95% occurring once and the leading ten covering 0.35% to 0.45%. Specimen: CD4+ T cells from peripheral blood mononuclear cells, collected before pregnancy. These receptors all stem from a female donor with multiple sclerosis, enrolled in a pregnancy study.

The chain couples TRBV18 to TRBJ2-1; D is unresolved. This CDR3 contains 13 residues. In germline, CDR1 is KGHSH, CDR2 LQKENI. V was trimmed by 3 bases and J by 4 bases, leaving 7 bases between them. The CDR3: CASSPQKYNEQFF. As DNA, the CDR3 is TGTGCCAGCTCACCCCAGAAATACAATGAGCAGTTCTTC.

The J gene is TRBJ1-3, the V gene TRBV2; D is ambiguous. The germline gives CDR1 SNHLY, CDR2 FYNNEI. Trimming cost V 8 bases and J 0 bases, with 5 bases left between them. The CDR3 contains 12 residues. CDR3 loop: CASVGSGNTIYF. CDR3 in DNA: TGTGCCAGCGTCGGCTCTGGAAACACCATATATTTT.

J is TRBJ2-7 and V is TRBV18; TRBD2 might be the D (5 bases). The CDR3 has 13 residues. V dropped 2 bases and J dropped 6 bases, with 11 bases sitting between them. Germline V gives CDR1 KGHSH, CDR2 LQKENI. For the CDR3, the DNA is TGTGCCAGCTCACCATTGGGAGAGGCCGAGCAGTACTTC. Protein product: CASSPLGEAEQYF.

The chain employs TRBV27 and TRBJ2-2; D is possibly TRBD1 (6 bases). The CDR3 covers 15 residues. Trimming took off 9 bases at V and 1 base at J, with 15 bases between the two ends. Germline loops: CDR1 MNHEY, CDR2 SMNVEV (reference sequence). The CDR3 DNA reads TGTGCCAGTCGAACCGGGACAATGAACACCGGGGAGCTGTTTTTT. It is translated as CASRTGTMNTGELFF.

This clone was counted a single time. In DNA form, the CDR3 reads TGTGCCAGCAGCGTAGAGACTAGCTCCCATGAGCAGTTCTTC. It yields the protein CASSVETSSHEQFF. The chain is built from TRBV9 and TRBJ2-1, with 7 bases aligning to TRBD2. V shed 0 bases and J 8 bases; nucleotides not matched to a gene: 5. CDR1 and CDR2 from the germline V gene are SGDLS and YYNGEE. This CDR3 is 14 amino acids long.

A single count supports this clone. V gene TRBV9 combines with J gene TRBJ1-2; 9 nucleotides align to TRBD1. This CDR3 has 14 residues. CDR1 and CDR2 from the germline V gene are SGDLS and YYNGEE. V shed 3 bases, J shed 4 bases, and the junction held 4 bases outside the gene matches. Here the CDR3 DNA reads TGTGCCAGCAGCGCCGGACAGGGGACCTATGGCTACACCTTC. Translated, it gives CASSAGQGTYGYTF.

The gene calls are TRBV5-6 and TRBJ1-1; D gene ambiguous. In germline, CDR1 is SGHDT, CDR2 YYEEEE. The CDR3 sequence is 14 residues long. V gave up 0 bases and J gave up 1 base, with 7 bases separating them. The CDR3 DNA follows: TGTGCCAGCAGCTTGGCCAGTTCGAACACTGAAGCTTTCTTT. Translating gives CASSLASSNTEAFF.

The V and J genes are TRBV28 and TRBJ1-1; D perhaps matches TRBD1 (5 bases). V was pared by 6 bases and J by 5 bases, with 13 bases between. CDR1 and CDR2 (germline): MDHEN, SYDVKM. The CDR3 has 13 amino acids. CDR3 in DNA: TGTGCCAGCAGCCGTCGCCGGGGGACTGAAGCTTTCTTT. This gives the protein CASSRRRGTEAFF.

This chain uses TRBV5-1 with TRBJ2-3; D uncertain. The CDR3 has 13 residues. CDR1 and CDR2 from the germline V gene are SGHRS and YFSETQ. Trimming shortened V by 0 bases and J by 8 bases, and 10 bases separated the two germline ends. The CDR3, as DNA: TGCGCCAGCAGCTTGGCCCCGGAGCCTACGCAGTATTTT. Encoded protein: CASSLAPEPTQYF.

The V and J genes are TRBV25-1 and TRBJ2-1, with 10 bases aligning to TRBD1. The germline V gene encodes CDR1 MGHDK and CDR2 SYGVNS. Trimming at V came to 1 base and at J to 4 bases, leaving 7 bases not matched to a gene. The CDR3 consists of 17 residues. The CDR3 reads CASSESLGQGVYNEQFF. In DNA, the CDR3 is TGTGCCAGCAGTGAATCCCTCGGACAGGGGGTTTACAATGAGCAGTTCTTC.